This T cell receptor beta chain emerged from a study of CD8+ T cells in alopecia areata. The wider study: Treated patients swallowed 5 to 10 mg of oral tofacitinib twice daily. People stayed on tofacitinib for 6 to 18 months, then stopped the drug for 6 months.

Sequencing templates came from extracted RNA that was reverse transcribed into cDNA. Clones were sequenced by immunoSEQ multiplex PCR, and TCRdb holds only the in-frame ones, with some missing. The sample lists 200,000 to 250,000 clones, roughly 57% occurring once. The CDR3 covers 12 residues. CDR1 WSHSY and CDR2 SAAADI come from the germline V gene. V dropped 8 bases and J dropped 5 bases, with 12 bases sitting between them. This clone was detected once. The receptor comes from a human donor with alopecia areata. J is TRBJ1-2 and V is TRBV10-2; D call uncertain. Sequencing used CD4+ T cells sorted from blood, obtained at week 0. The CDR3 is CASSGEVYGYTF. The CDR3 nucleotides are TGCGCCAGCTCGGGAGAGGTATATGGCTACACCTTC.